This T cell receptor beta chain was retrieved from a study of blood T cell repertoires in COVID-19. Sequencing was performed with immunoSEQ multiplex PCR; in TCRdb, only in-frame clones are kept and a portion is missing. The table lists over 350,000 clones, approximately 90% of them singletons, with 0.9% to 1.5% in the top ten. Recovered status applied to Cohort 3 donors who had two consecutive negative PCRs. It also applied to those with clearance or with symptom resolution. CDR1 and CDR2 from the germline V gene are SGDLS and YYNGEE. The CDR3 loop spans 13 amino acids. The ends lost 3 bases at V and 6 bases at J; junction bases unmatched: 0.

What was sequenced was PBMCs or T cells enriched from blood (not recorded which). The V call is TRBV9, the J call TRBJ1-2; 12 bases are shared with TRBD1. This TCR came from a young woman who had recovered from COVID-19. The CDR3 bases are TGTGCCAGCAGCGGGGACAGGGGGCATGGCTACACCTTC. Its protein is CASSGDRGHGYTF.